Below, 15 T cell receptor beta chains from the same sample are listed, as sequenced in a study of shared clonotypes between healthy human individuals. Here immunoSEQ multiplex PCR was the method, and the copy in TCRdb shows in-frame clones only, minus some. Of some 1.5 million clones in the sample, approximately 98% are singletons; the top ten hold approximately 0.44%. Sequencing used naive CD4+ T cells sorted from blood. Subset specified: CD45RA+ positively selected. All receptors come from a man younger than 45 in good health.

This clone was observed once. The rearrangement uses TRBV5-1 and TRBJ2-7; 11 nucleotides agree with TRBD2. This CDR3 is built from 16 residues. Looked up from germline, CDR1 is SGHRS and CDR2 is YFSETQ. The trim removed 2 bases at V and 5 bases at J, leaving 9 bases unmatched. CDR3 loop: CASSFGLAGKGNEQYF. The DNA of the CDR3 is TGCGCCAGCAGCTTCGGACTAGCGGGTAAAGGTAACGAGCAGTACTTC.

The chain employs TRBV6-1 and TRBJ2-3; no reliable D call. V was pared by 7 bases and J by 2 bases, with 13 bases between. The germline gives CDR1 MNHNS, CDR2 SASEGT. This CDR3 has 14 residues. The CDR3: CASTPPAYTDTQYF. In DNA form, the CDR3 reads TGTGCCAGCACTCCCCCGGCCTACACAGATACGCAGTATTTT.

V and J are TRBV27 and TRBJ2-7; D possibly corresponds to TRBD1 (6 bases). The germline V and J ends were trimmed by 3 bases and 4 bases, with 16 bases remaining between them. Looked up from germline, CDR1 is MNHEY and CDR2 is SMNVEV (reference sequence). This CDR3 has 15 amino acids. CDR3 coding DNA: TGTGCCAGCAGTTTCTCAGGACAGATTCCATACGAGCAGTACTTC. As protein: CASSFSGQIPYEQYF.

This clone was counted between two and nine times. This chain uses TRBV2 with TRBJ2-1; TRBD1 is a possible D gene (6 bases). V was clipped by 6 bases and J by 12 bases, with 15 bases between them. Per the germline V gene, CDR1 is SNHLY and CDR2 is FYNNEI. The CDR3 sequence is 12 residues long. In DNA form, the CDR3 reads TGTGCCAGCAGGGTATCAGGGGCGGTGCAGTTCTTC. It is translated as CASRVSGAVQFF.

The chain couples TRBV30 to TRBJ1-2; 9 nucleotides line up with TRBD1. CDR3 length: 13 amino acids. Unmatched junction bases numbered 1, after V lost 3 bases and J lost 2 bases. Germline CDR1 reads GTSNPN; CDR2 reads SVGIG (reference sequence). The CDR3 sequence is CAWRGTGNYGYTF. In nucleotides, the CDR3 is TGTGCCTGGAGGGGGACAGGGAACTATGGCTACACCTTC.

V gene TRBV11-2 combines with J gene TRBJ1-2; D possibly corresponds to TRBD1 (5 bases). Deletions cut 3 bases from V and 6 bases from J, with 14 bases between. CDR3 size: 14 residues. Germline V gene lookup returns CDR1 SGHAT and CDR2 FQNNGV. The CDR3 DNA is TGTGCCAGCAGCTTTTTACGGGGGAGGGATGGCTACACCTTC. Protein product: CASSFLRGRDGYTF.

This chain uses TRBV19 with TRBJ1-5; 8 positions agree with TRBD1. The CDR3 totals 12 residues. The germline CDR1 and CDR2 sequences are LNHDA and SQIVND (reference sequence). V lost 10 bases and J lost 6; bases outside the gene matches: 5. This chain's CDR3 is CATRTGLQPQHF. The DNA of the CDR3 is TGTGCCACACGGACAGGGCTTCAGCCCCAGCATTTT.

The J gene is TRBJ2-7, the V gene TRBV27; 14 nucleotides align to TRBD2. Germline assignment: CDR1 MNHEY and CDR2 SMNVEV (reference sequence). V shed 5 bases, J shed 3 bases, and the junction held 15 bases outside the gene matches. This CDR3 has 19 residues. Here the CDR3 DNA reads TGTGCCAGCAGTCGCCCGACAGGGATCGGACTAGCGGGAGGCTACGAGCAGTACTTC. Its protein product is CASSRPTGIGLAGGYEQYF.

V and J are TRBV5-4 and TRBJ2-2; D remains ambiguous. The length of the CDR3 is 13 residues. Deletions cut 4 bases from V and 5 bases from J, with 9 bases between. CDR1 and CDR2 (germline): SGHNT, YYREEE (reference sequence). This chain's CDR3 is CASSLHSTGELFF. The DNA for the CDR3 is TGTGCCAGCAGCCTTCACAGTACCGGGGAGCTGTTTTTT.

This clone was recorded only once. This chain uses TRBV27 with TRBJ1-5, with D unclear. The CDR3 is 13 amino acids. The germline V and J ends were trimmed by 3 bases and 3 bases, with 6 bases remaining between them. CDR1 and CDR2 from the germline V gene are MNHEY and SMNVEV (reference sequence). The CDR3 sequence is CASSLSVNQPQHF. Written as DNA, the CDR3 is TGTGCCAGCAGTTTGAGCGTCAATCAGCCCCAGCATTTT.

The chain carries TRBV5-1 and TRBJ2-1; TRBD2 aligns across 12 bases. The germline gives CDR1 SGHRS, CDR2 YFSETQ. The J segment lost 7 bases and the V segment lost 4 bases, leaving 9 bases of the junction unmatched. This CDR3 is 16 amino acids long. The DNA of the CDR3 is TGCGCCAGCAGCCCGAGACTAGCGGGAGCTCATAATGAGCAGTTCTTC. Its protein product is CASSPRLAGAHNEQFF.

V is TRBV5-1 and J is TRBJ2-5, with 7 bases fitting TRBD2. In germline, CDR1 is SGHRS, CDR2 YFSETQ. The junction had 8 bases not matched to a gene; V was cut back by 4 bases and J by 5 bases. This CDR3 region has 14 residues. The CDR3 is CASSQGGVKETQYF. The CDR3 bases are TGCGCCAGCAGCCAGGGAGGGGTCAAGGAGACCCAGTACTTC.

The V call is TRBV18, the J call TRBJ1-5, with a weak D call TRBD1 (5 bases). The V and J ends lost 1 base and 1 base respectively, with 11 bases between them. The CDR3 extends over 16 amino acids. CDR1 and CDR2 (germline): KGHSH, LQKENI. CDR3 loop: CASSPQGWGSNQPQHF. The CDR3 DNA reads as TGTGCCAGCTCACCACAGGGTTGGGGGAGCAATCAGCCCCAGCATTTT. The complete variable domain, with remaining parts taken from reference TRBV18 and TRBJ1-5, reads NAGVMQNPRHLVRRRGQEARLRCSPMKGHSHVYWYRQLPEEGLKFMVYLQKENIIDESGMPKERFSAEFPKEGPSILRIQQVVRGDSAAYFCASSPQGWGSNQPQHFGDGTRLSIL.

The V call is TRBV7-9, the J call TRBJ2-3; 8 bases match TRBD1. Unmatched junction bases numbered 9, after V lost 5 bases and J lost 2 bases. CDR1 is SEHNR and CDR2 is FQNEAQ in the germline V gene (reference sequence). The CDR3 consists of 16 residues. CDR3 nucleotide sequence: TGTGCCAGCAGCCCTATCCGGGACAGGAACACAGATACGCAGTATTTT. Its protein is CASSPIRDRNTDTQYF.

To note about this clone: At the DNA level, this CDR3 is encoded by other sequences in the same sample as well. This chain links TRBV5-1 with TRBJ2-1, with D possibly being TRBD1 (6 bases). Germline-derived CDR1 and CDR2 are SGHRS and YFSETQ. Trimming left V 0 bases short and J 4 bases short, with 11 bases between. This CDR3 region has 15 residues. Written as DNA, the CDR3 is TGCGCCAGCAGCTTGGAACAGGGTGCTTACAATGAGCAGTTCTTC. This gives the protein CASSLEQGAYNEQFF.